The clone carrying this TCR beta chain was found once. This entry belongs to a study of blood T cell repertoires in COVID-19. Assay: immunoSEQ multiplex PCR; the TCRdb copy retains only in-frame clones and omits some. The table lists 200,000 to 300,000 clones, 80% to 90% of them singletons. The CDR3 spans 16 residues. Germline CDR1 reads SGHRS; CDR2 reads YFSETQ. J gave up 5 bases and V 0 bases, and 6 bases lay outside the gene matches. The TCR comes from a woman in her fifties or sixties with acute or convalescent COVID-19. Material for sequencing was peripheral blood. The V gene is TRBV5-1, the J gene TRBJ1-1, with 11 bases that match TRBD1. CDR3: CASSLGAGTGGTEAFF. In nucleotides, the CDR3 is TGCGCCAGCAGCTTGGGAGCCGGGACAGGGGGTACTGAAGCTTTCTTT. Full variable domain (outside the CDR3, taken from reference TRBV5-1 and TRBJ1-1): KAGVTQTPRYLIKTRGQQVTLSCSPISGHRSVSWYQQTPGQGLQFLFEYFSETQRNKGNFPGRFSGRQFSNSRSEMNVSTLELGDSALYLCASSLGAGTGGTEAFFGQGTRLTVV.